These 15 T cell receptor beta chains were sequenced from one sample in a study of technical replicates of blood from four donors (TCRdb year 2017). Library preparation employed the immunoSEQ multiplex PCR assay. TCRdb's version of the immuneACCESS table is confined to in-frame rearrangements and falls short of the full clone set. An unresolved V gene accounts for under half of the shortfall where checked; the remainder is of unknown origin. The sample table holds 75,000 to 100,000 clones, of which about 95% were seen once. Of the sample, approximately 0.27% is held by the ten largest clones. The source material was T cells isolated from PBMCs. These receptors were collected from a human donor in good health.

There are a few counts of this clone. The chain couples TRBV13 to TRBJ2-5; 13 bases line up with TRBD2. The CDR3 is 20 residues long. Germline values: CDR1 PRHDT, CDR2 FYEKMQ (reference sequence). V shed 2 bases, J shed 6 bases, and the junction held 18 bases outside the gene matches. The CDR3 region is CASSLRWELRATSGRQTQYF. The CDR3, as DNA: TGTGCCAGCAGCTTACGGTGGGAGCTCCGGGCGACTAGCGGGAGGCAGACCCAGTACTTC.

The CDR3 loop reads CASSPRTDTEAFF. CDR3 nucleotide sequence: TGTGCCAGCTCACCAAGGACAGACACTGAAGCTTTCTTT. This chain uses TRBV18 with TRBJ1-1, with TRBD1 as a possible D gene (6 bases). The length of the CDR3 is 13 residues. Germline-derived CDR1 and CDR2 are KGHSH and LQKENI. The V and J ends lost 2 bases and 3 bases respectively, with 7 bases between them.

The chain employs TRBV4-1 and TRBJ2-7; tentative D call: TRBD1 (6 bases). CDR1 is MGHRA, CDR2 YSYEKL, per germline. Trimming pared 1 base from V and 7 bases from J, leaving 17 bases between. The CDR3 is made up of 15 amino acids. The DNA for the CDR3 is TGCGCCAGCAGCCAAGTTGACCCCAGGGGTCTGGAGCAGTACTTC. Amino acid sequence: CASSQVDPRGLEQYF.

CDR3: CASSLTSGSNEQFF. In DNA form, the CDR3 reads TGCGCCAGCAGCTTGACTAGCGGGAGTAATGAGCAGTTCTTC. V gene TRBV5-1 combines with J gene TRBJ2-1; TRBD2 agrees at 11 bases. With V trimmed by 1 base and J by 7 bases, 1 base remained unmatched. This CDR3 has 14 residues. CDR1 is SGHRS, CDR2 YFSETQ, per germline.

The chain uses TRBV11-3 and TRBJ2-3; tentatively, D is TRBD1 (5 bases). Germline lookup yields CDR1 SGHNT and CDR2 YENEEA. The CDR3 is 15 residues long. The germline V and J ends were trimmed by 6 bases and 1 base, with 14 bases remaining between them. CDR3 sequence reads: CASSLDSFRTDTQYF. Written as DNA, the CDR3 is TGTGCCAGCAGTCTCGACAGTTTTCGCACAGATACGCAGTATTTT.

CDR3: CAWKRFQGSPDTQYF. In DNA form, the CDR3 reads TGTGCCTGGAAGCGTTTCCAGGGATCCCCCGATACGCAGTATTTT. The V gene is TRBV30, the J gene TRBJ2-3; D perhaps matches TRBD1 (5 bases). Trimming took off 4 bases at V and 6 bases at J, with 20 bases between the two ends. The CDR3 runs 15 residues. The V gene's germline CDR1 is GTSNPN and CDR2 SVGIG (reference sequence). Supplemented by reference TRBV30 and TRBJ2-3, the full variable domain reads SQTIHQWPATLVQPVGSPLSLECTVEGTSNPNLYWYRQAAGRGLQLLFYSVGIGQISSEVPQNLSASRPQDRQFILSSKKLLLSDSGFYLCAWKRFQGSPDTQYFGPGTRLTVL.

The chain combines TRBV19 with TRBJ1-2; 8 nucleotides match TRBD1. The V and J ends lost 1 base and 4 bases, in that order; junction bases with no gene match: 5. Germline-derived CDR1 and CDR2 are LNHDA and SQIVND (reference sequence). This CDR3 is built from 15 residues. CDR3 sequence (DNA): TGTGCCAGTAGTATAGCTCAGGGGGCGACCTATGGCTACACCTTC. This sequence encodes CASSIAQGATYGYTF.

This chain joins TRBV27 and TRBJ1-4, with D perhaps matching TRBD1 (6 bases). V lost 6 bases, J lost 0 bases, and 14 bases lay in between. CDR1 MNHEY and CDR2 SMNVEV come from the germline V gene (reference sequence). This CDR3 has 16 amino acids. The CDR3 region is CASSLGGRATNEKLFF. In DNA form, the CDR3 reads TGTGCCAGCAGCTTAGGGGGGAGGGCAACTAATGAAAAACTGTTTTTT.

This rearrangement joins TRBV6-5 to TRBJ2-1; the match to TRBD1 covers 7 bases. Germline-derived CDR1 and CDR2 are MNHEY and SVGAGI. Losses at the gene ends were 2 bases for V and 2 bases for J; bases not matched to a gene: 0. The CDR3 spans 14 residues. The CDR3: CASSYQGAYNEQFF. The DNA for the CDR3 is TGTGCCAGCAGTTACCAGGGGGCCTACAATGAGCAGTTCTTC.

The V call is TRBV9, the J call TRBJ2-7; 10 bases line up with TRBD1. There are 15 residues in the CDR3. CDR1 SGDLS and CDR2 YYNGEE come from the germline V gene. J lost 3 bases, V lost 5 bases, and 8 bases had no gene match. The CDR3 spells CASSGAGTGDYEQYF. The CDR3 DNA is TGTGCCAGCAGTGGCGCCGGGACAGGGGACTACGAGCAGTACTTC.

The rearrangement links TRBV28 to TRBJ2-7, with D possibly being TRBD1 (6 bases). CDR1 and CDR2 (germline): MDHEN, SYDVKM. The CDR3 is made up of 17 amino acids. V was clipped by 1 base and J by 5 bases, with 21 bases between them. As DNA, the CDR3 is TGTGCCAGCAGTTTATTAGGGGGAAGGGTTTTTCCCCACGAGCAGTACTTC. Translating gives CASSLLGGRVFPHEQYF.

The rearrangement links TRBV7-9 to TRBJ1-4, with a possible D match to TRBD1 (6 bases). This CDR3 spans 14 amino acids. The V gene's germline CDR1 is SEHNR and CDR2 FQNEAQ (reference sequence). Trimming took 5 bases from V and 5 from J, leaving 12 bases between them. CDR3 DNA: TGTGCCAGCAGCCGATCTCAGGGGAATGAAAAACTGTTTTTT. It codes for CASSRSQGNEKLFF. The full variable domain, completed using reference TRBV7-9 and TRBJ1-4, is DTGVSQNPRHKITKRGQNVTFRCDPISEHNRLYWYRQTLGQGPEFLTYFQNEAQLEKSRLLSDRFSAERPKGSFSTLEIQRTEQGDSAMYLCASSRSQGNEKLFFGSGTQLSVL.

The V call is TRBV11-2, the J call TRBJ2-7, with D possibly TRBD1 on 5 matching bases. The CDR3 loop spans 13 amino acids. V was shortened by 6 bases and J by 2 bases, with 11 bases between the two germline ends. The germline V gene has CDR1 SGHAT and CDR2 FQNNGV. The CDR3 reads CASSRDRTYEQYF. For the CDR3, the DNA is TGTGCCAGCAGTCGTGACAGAACCTACGAGCAGTACTTC.

CDR3 nucleotides: TGTGCCAGCCTCCCTCGAGGTCAGGGGATTTACGAGCAGTACTTC. This gives the protein CASLPRGQGIYEQYF. The V and J genes are TRBV27 and TRBJ2-7; the D gene is possibly TRBD1 (6 bases). The CDR3 consists of 15 residues. The germline gives CDR1 MNHEY, CDR2 SMNVEV (reference sequence). V was cut by 8 bases and J by 4 bases, with 21 bases left in between.

CDR3 DNA sequence: TGTGCCAGCAGCTTGGGGCATTATAGCAATCAGCCCCAGCATTTT. Its translation: CASSLGHYSNQPQHF. The chain carries TRBV5-6 and TRBJ1-5, with D unresolved. The CDR3 sequence is 15 residues long. V was trimmed by 0 bases and J by 0 bases, leaving 7 bases between them. Germline V CDR1 and CDR2: SGHDT, YYEEEE. The full variable domain, its missing parts supplied by reference TRBV5-6 and TRBJ1-5, is DAGVTQSPTHLIKTRGQQVTLRCSPKSGHDTVSWYQQALGQGPQFIFQYYEEEERQRGNFPDRFSGHQFPNYSSELNVNALLLGDSALYLCASSLGHYSNQPQHFGDGTRLSIL.